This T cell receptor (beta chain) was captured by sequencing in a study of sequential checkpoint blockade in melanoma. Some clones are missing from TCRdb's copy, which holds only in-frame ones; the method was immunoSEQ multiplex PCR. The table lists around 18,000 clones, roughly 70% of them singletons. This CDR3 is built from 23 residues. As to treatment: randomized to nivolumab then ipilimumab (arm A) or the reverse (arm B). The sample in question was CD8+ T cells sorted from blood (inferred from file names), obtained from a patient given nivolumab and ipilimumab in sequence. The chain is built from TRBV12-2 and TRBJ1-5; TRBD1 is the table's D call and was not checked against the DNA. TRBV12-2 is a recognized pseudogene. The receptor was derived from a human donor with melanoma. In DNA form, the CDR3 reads TGTGCAAGTCGCTTAAAAGGGACAGGAGGACGCAGATCCGGCCGTTATAGCAATCAGCCCCAGCATTTT. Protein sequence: CASRLKGTGGRRSGRYSNQPQHF.